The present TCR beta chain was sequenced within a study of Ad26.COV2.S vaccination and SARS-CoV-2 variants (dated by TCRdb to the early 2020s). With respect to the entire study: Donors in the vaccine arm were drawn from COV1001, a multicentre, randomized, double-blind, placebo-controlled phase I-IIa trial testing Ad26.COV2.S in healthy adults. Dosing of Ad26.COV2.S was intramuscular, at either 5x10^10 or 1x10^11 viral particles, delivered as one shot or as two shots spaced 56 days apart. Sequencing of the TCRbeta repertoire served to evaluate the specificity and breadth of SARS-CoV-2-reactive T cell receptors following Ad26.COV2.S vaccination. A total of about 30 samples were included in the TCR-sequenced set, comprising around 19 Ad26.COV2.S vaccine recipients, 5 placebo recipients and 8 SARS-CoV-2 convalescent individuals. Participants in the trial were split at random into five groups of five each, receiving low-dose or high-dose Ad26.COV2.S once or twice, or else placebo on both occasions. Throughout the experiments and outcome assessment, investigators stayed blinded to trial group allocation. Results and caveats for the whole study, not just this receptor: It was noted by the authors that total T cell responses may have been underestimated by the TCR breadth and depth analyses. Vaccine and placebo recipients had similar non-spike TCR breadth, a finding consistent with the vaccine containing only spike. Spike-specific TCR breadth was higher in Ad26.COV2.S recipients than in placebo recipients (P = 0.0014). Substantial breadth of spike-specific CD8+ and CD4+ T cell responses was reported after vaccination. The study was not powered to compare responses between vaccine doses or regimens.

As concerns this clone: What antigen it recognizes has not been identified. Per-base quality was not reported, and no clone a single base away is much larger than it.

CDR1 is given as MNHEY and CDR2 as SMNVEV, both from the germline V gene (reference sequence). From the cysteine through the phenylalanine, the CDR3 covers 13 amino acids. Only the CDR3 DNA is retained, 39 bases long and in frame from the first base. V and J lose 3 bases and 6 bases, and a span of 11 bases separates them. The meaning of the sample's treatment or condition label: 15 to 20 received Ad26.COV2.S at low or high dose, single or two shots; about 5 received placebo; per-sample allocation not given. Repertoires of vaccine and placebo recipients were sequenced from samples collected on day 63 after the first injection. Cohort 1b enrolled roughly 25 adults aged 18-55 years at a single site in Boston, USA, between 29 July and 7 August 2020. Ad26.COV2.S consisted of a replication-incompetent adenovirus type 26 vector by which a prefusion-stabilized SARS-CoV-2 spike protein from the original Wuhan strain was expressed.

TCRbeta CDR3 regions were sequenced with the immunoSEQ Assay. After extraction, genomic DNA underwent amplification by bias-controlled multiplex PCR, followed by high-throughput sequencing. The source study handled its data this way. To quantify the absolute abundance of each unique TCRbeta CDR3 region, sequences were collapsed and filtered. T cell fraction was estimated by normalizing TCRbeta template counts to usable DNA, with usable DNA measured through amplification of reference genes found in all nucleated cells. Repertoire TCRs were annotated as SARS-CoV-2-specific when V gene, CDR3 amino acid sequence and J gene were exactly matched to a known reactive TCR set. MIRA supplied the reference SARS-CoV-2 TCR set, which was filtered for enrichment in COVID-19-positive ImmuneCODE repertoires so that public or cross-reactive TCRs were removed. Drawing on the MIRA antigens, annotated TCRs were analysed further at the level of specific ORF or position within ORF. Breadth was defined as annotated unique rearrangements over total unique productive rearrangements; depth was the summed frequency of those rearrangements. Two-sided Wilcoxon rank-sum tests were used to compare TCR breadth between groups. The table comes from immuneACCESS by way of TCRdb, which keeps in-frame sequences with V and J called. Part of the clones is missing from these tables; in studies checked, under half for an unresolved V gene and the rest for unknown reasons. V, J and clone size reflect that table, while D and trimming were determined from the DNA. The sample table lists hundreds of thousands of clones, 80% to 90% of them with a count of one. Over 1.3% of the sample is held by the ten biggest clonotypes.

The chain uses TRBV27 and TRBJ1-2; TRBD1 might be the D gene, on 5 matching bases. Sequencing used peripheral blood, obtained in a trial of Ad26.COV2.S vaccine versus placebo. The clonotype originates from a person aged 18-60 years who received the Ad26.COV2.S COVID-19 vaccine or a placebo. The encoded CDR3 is CASSFRQGNGYTF. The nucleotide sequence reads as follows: TGTGCCAGCAGTTTTCGGCAGGGAAATGGCTACACCTTC.